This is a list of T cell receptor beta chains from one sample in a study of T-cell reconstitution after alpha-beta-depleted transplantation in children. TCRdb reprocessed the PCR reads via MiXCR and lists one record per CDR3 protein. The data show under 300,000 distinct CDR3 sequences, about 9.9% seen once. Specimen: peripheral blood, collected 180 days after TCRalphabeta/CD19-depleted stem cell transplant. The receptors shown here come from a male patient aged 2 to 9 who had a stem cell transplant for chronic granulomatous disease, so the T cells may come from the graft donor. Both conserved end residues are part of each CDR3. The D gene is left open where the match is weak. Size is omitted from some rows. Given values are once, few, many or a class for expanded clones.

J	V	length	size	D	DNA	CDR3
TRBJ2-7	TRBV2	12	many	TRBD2	TGTGCCAGCAGTTTGACTAGCCCCGAGCAGTACTTC	CASSLTSPEQYF
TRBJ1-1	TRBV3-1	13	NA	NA	TGTGCCAGCAGCCTGGGGACAATGAATGAAGCTTTCTTT	CASSLGTMNEAFF
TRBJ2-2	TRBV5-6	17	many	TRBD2	TGTGCCAGCAGCTTTGAGACTAGCGGGACGAACACCGGGGAGCTGTTTTTT	CASSFETSGTNTGELFF
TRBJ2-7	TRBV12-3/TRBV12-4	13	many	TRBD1	TGTGCCAGCAGTATACAGGGGGCCCACGAGCAGTACTTC	CASSIQGAHEQYF
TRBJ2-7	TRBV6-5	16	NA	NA	TGTGCCAGCAGTTACTTTCTGGGCCTGAGCTCCTACGAGCAGTACTTC	CASSYFLGLSSYEQYF
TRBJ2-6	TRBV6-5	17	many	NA	TGTGCCAGCAGTTACGGTTTTAGGACCTCTGGGGCCAACGTCCTGACTTTC	CASSYGFRTSGANVLTF
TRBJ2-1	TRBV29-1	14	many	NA	TGCAGCCCATACCTTAGCACCCACTACAATGAGCAGTTCTTC	CSPYLSTHYNEQFF
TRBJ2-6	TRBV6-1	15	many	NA	TGTGCCAGCATGAGGGCAGGGTCAGGGGCCAACGTCCTGACTTTC	CASMRAGSGANVLTF
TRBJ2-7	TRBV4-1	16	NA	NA	TGCGCCAGCAGCCAAGATGTGGCAGGGCTTTCCTACGAGCAGTACTTC	CASSQDVAGLSYEQYF
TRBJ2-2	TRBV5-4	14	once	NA	TGTGCCAGCAGCTTACAGGGACCCACCGGGGAGCTGTTTTTT	CASSLQGPTGELFF
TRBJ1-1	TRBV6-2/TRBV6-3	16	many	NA	TGTGCCAGCAGTTACTCACCAGGGGATGCGAACACTGAAGCTTTCTTT	CASSYSPGDANTEAFF
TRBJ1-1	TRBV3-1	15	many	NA	TGTGCCAGCAGCCCACATAGGTTACAGGGATCTGAAGCTTTCTTT	CASSPHRLQGSEAFF
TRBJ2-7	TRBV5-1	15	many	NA	TGCGCCAGCAGCTTGACCTTGGGACCGGCCTCGGAGCAGTACTTC	CASSLTLGPASEQYF
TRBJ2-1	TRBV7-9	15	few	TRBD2	TGTGCCAGCAACCGACTAGCGGGAGAGTACAATGAGCAGTTCTTC	CASNRLAGEYNEQFF
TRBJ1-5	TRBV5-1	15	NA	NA	TGCGCCAGCAGCTTGAGTGGAAATAGCAATCCGCCCCAGCATTTT	CASSLSGNSNPPQHF
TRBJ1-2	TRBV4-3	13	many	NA	TGCGCCAGCAGCCAAAATTCTGGCTATGGCTACACCTTC	CASSQNSGYGYTF
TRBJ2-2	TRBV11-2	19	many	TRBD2	TGTGCCAGCAGCCACCCGAATCTTAAACTAGCGGGAGGTTCCGGGGAGCTGTTTTTT	CASSHPNLKLAGGSGELFF
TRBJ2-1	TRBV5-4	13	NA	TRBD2	TGTGCCAGCAGCTATAGCGGGAGCAATGAGCAGTTCTTC	CASSYSGSNEQFF
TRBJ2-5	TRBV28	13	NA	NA	TGTGCCAGTCAACCTTGGAGACAAGAGACCCAGTACTTC	CASQPWRQETQYF
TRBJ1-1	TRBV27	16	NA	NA	TGTACCAGCAGTCTTTACGGGGTATTGGGGAACACTGAAGCTTTCTTT	CTSSLYGVLGNTEAFF
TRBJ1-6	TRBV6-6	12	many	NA	TGTGCCAGCAGTAACCTTAATTCACCCCTCCACTTT	CASSNLNSPLHF
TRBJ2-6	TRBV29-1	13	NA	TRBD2	TGCAGCGCGGGGGGTTCTGGGCCCAACGTCCTTACTTTC	CSAGGSGPNVLTF
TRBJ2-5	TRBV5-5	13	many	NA	TGTGCCAGCGCGGATCTGGGTCTAGAGACCCAGTACTTC	CASADLGLETQYF
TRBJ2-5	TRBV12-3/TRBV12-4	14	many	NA	TGTGCCAGCAGGCTAGGGGTGAATCAAGAGACCCAGTACTTC	CASRLGVNQETQYF
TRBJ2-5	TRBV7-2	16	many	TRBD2	TGTGCCAGCAGCTTAGTAGCTAGCGGGATGAAAGAGACCCAGTACTTC	CASSLVASGMKETQYF
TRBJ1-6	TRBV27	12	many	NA	TGTGCCAGCAGTTCAGGGAATTCACCCCTCCACTTT	CASSSGNSPLHF
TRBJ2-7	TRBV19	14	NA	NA	TGTGCCAGTAGTGACATCTCAAGCTCCTACGAGCAGTACTTC	CASSDISSSYEQYF
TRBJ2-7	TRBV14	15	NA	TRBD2	TGTGCCAGCAGCCTCCGGGGGGGGCCTTTCTACGAGCAGTACTTC	CASSLRGGPFYEQYF
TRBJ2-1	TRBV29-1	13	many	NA	TGCAGCGTCCAGGAAGACAGGAGGGCTGAGCAGTTCTTC	CSVQEDRRAEQFF
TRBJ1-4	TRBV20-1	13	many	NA	TGCAGTGCTAGTAGGGGCGCGTCGGAAAAACTGTTTTTT	CSASRGASEKLFF
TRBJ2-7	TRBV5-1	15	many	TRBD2	TGCGCCAGCAGCCCGGGGTTAGCGGGTCCAAAAATCGAGTACTTC	CASSPGLAGPKIEYF
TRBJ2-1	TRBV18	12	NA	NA	TGTGCCAGCTCAGACCCAGCATATGAGCAGTTCTTC	CASSDPAYEQFF
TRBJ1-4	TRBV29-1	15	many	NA	TGCAGCGTTGAAGAAGAGGGGATAGGTAATGAAAAACTGTTTTTT	CSVEEEGIGNEKLFF
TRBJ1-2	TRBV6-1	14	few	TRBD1	TGTGCCAGCAGGGGGACAGGGAAGAAGCGTGGCTACACCTTC	CASRGTGKKRGYTF
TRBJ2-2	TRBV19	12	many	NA	TGTGCCAGTAGTTCGAGGGCCGGGGAGCTGTTTTTT	CASSSRAGELFF
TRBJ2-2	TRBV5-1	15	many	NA	TGCGCCAGCAGCTTGACGGGACAGAACACCGGGGAGCTGTTTTTT	CASSLTGQNTGELFF
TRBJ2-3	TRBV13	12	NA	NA	TGTGCCAGCAGCATTACCGGAGATACGCAGTATTTT	CASSITGDTQYF
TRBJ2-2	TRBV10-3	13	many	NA	TGTGCCATCGGCCGGGCGGGGACCGGGGAGCTGTTTTTT	CAIGRAGTGELFF
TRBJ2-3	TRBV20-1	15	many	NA	TGCAGTGCTAGAGGGTGGGGGGCGCCCACAGATACGCAGTATTTT	CSARGWGAPTDTQYF
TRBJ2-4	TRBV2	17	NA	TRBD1	TGTGCCAGCAGTGCAAGACAGGGAGATTTTGCCAAAAACATTCAGTACTTC	CASSARQGDFAKNIQYF
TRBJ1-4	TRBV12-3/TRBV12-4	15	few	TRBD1	TGTGCCAGCAGTCCCCCCGGGACAGGGAAGGAAAAACTGTTTTTT	CASSPPGTGKEKLFF
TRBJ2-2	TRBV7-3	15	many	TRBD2	TGTGCCAGCAGCTTTTTTTCGGGGGGAACCGGGGAGCTGTTTTTT	CASSFFSGGTGELFF
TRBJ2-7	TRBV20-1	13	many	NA	TGCAGTGCTAAACTGGCGGGGCGCTACGAGCAGTACTTC	CSAKLAGRYEQYF
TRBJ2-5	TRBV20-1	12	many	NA	TGCAGTGCGGGGCCAGGGGGGGAGACCCAGTACTTC	CSAGPGGETQYF
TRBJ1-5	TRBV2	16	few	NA	TGTGCCAGCAGTGAAGTAGGAACAGGGTACAATCAGCCCCAGCATTTT	CASSEVGTGYNQPQHF
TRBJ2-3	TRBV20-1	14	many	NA	TGCAGTGCTAGAGATTCCGCCCGCCCCGCGATGCAGTATTTT	CSARDSARPAMQYF
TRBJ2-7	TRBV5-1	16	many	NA	TGCGCCAGCAGCTTAAGTCTCAGGGTTCCTCCTTACGAGCAGTACTTC	CASSLSLRVPPYEQYF
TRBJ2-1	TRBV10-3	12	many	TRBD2	TGTGCCATCAGTAAGCGGGGGGATGAGCAGTTCTTC	CAISKRGDEQFF
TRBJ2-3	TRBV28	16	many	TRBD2	TGTGCCACCGTACCGGTCAGCGGGAGGAGGGCAGATACGCAGTATTTT	CATVPVSGRRADTQYF
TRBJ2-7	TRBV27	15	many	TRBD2	TGTGCCAGCAGTTTAAGAAGCGGGAGTTTCGCCGAGCAGTACTTC	CASSLRSGSFAEQYF
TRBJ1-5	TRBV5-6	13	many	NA	TGTGCCAGCACGAGGGGGGGAGGGCAGCCCCAGCATTTT	CASTRGGGQPQHF
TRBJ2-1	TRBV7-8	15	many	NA	TGTGCCAGCAGCTTATATGGCGGGGGCGGCAATGAGCAGTTCTTC	CASSLYGGGGNEQFF